Reported below is one TCR beta chain. Its specificity is not known. The source of the sample is a study of siplizumab effects on memory and regulatory T cells. Trimming cost V 3 bases and J 6 bases; bases outside gene matches: 5. This CDR3 comprises 13 residues. Germline lookup yields CDR1 SQVTM and CDR2 ANQGSEA. Produced via immunoSEQ multiplex PCR; TCRdb's table is partial and in-frame only. This table holds around 9,500 clones, about 40% found once. Whole-study findings and limits: Suppressive function of proliferating Tregs from siplizumab cultures was not confirmed. Naive T cells were seemingly more diverse than memory cells, and major contributions to the alloresponse seemed to be made by them.

Responder and stimulator cells in the mixed lymphocyte reaction were cultured together for more than 5 days at 37°C. The receptor comes from a human donor in good health; the cells came from an allogeneic mixed lymphocyte reaction. The chain uses TRBV29-1 and TRBJ2-5, with 9 bases identical to TRBD1. What was sequenced was CFSE-low (dividing) CD4+ T cells sorted from an allogeneic mixed lymphocyte reaction. Here the CDR3 reads CSVEGTGIKTQYF. CDR3 in DNA: TGCAGCGTTGAGGGGACAGGGATAAAGACCCAGTACTTC. The whole variable domain, filled in from reference TRBV29-1 and TRBJ2-5, reads SAVISQKPSRDICQRGTSLTIQCQVDSQVTMMFWYRQQPGQSLTLIATANQGSEATYESGFVIDKFPISRPNLTFSTLTVSNMSPEDSSIYLCSVEGTGIKTQYFGPGTRLLVL.